This TCR beta chain originates from a study of blood T cells in healthy people across ages. Study-wide findings and caveats: Age showed a roughly linear inverse relationship with TCR beta diversity per million T cells.

Remarks on this clonotype: What it recognizes is unknown.

Using a J-beta primer mix together with a sample-barcoded 5' primer, a second PCR was run for roughly 7 to 11 cycles. TCRdb called the 5' RACE reads again in MiXCR, with one record for every CDR3 protein. Of 1,100,000 or so distinct CDR3 sequences listed, around 43% are singletons. The CDR3 spans 13 residues. J was trimmed by 5 bases and V by 5 bases; bases with no gene match: 2. Germline CDR1 SGHTA, CDR2 FQGTGA. The chain has TRBV7-3 and TRBJ2-2, with 7 bases lining up with TRBD1. The sequenced sample consisted of blood. The sequence was obtained from a woman aged 55-69 years in good health. The DNA of the CDR3 is TGTGCCAGCAGCCACAGGGGAACCGGGGAGCTGTTTTTT. The encoded protein is CASSHRGTGELFF.